The rows below give T cell receptor beta chains drawn from one sample of a study of control samples from healthy donors and cancer patients. Sequencing used immunoSEQ multiplex PCR; TCRdb keeps in-frame clones, though not all of them. The data contain some 97,000 clones, less than 90% of them singletons. What was sequenced was blood. Source of these receptors: a woman aged 45-59 years in good health. Each CDR3 is given with its conserved first and last residue. A D gene is named only where the DNA matches it firmly. A clone size is listed for some rows: how often the clone was seen (once, few, many), or a class if it is expanded.

TRBJ2-7 . TRBV19 . TGTGCCAGTAGTATTCCAGGGGCGGTTTACGAGCAGTACTTC CASSIPGAVYEQYF
TRBJ1-5 . TRBV6-1 TRBD1 TGTGCCAGCGGTGGACAGGGCCATGGAGCTCCCAATCAGCCCCAGCATTTT CASGGQGHGAPNQPQHF
TRBJ2-3 . TRBV14 . TGTGCCAGCAGCCAAGCTGGAAGTTTGGGAAAGTATTTT CASSQAGSLGKYF
TRBJ2-1 . TRBV2 . TGTGCCAGCCGCACTCTCAATGAGCAGTTCTTC CASRTLNEQFF
TRBJ1-2 once TRBV11-2 . TGTGCCAGCAGCCATAAACTACATCTGGGTGAGGATGGCTACACCTTC CASSHKLHLGEDGYTF
TRBJ1-5 . TRBV3-1/TRBV3-2 . TGTGCCAGCAGCCAAGATTTCCTTAGCAATCAGCCCCAGCATTTT CASSQDFLSNQPQHF
TRBJ2-2 . TRBV3-1/TRBV3-2 TRBD2 TGTGCCAGCAGCCAAGAATATCTAGCGGGGAGGACCGGGGAGCTGTTTTTT CASSQEYLAGRTGELFF
TRBJ1-2 . TRBV7-6 . TGTGCCAGCAGCGCGGGCGGGGGCGTTGGCTACACCTTC CASSAGGGVGYTF
TRBJ1-1 . TRBV27 . TGTGCCAGCAGAGATACCGGGACTACCCGCTGGAGTGAAGCTTTCTTT CASRDTGTTRWSEAFF
TRBJ2-1 . TRBV5-4 TRBD2 TGTGCCAGCAGCTTCGAACTAGCGGGTCCCAATGAGCAGTTCTTC CASSFELAGPNEQFF
TRBJ1-1 . TRBV28 . TGTGCCAGCAGTTTACGGGGATTCGGGGACACTGAAGCTTTCTTT CASSLRGFGDTEAFF
TRBJ2-3 few TRBV25-1 TRBD1 TGTGCCAGCAGTCGGGACAGGGTTACAGATACGCAGTATTTT CASSRDRVTDTQYF
TRBJ2-7 . TRBV5-1 TRBD1 TGCGCCAGCAGACAGGGGAGCGGTTACGAGCAGTACTTC CASRQGSGYEQYF
TRBJ2-5 . TRBV6-5 TRBD2 TGTGCCATCACCTCTAGCGGGAGGGTCGAGACCCAGTACTTC CAITSSGRVETQYF
TRBJ1-2 . TRBV29-1 . TGCAGCGCCCACTTTTCTCTAGCATTGGGTGGCTACACCTTC CSAHFSLALGGYTF
TRBJ2-2 . TRBV7-9 . TGTGCCAGCACCCTCACGAACACCGGGGAGCTGTTTTTT CASTLTNTGELFF
TRBJ1-3 . TRBV7-6 TRBD1 TGTGCCAGCAGCTTAGCAGGGACAGGGGGAAACACCATATATTTT CASSLAGTGGNTIYF
TRBJ2-5 . TRBV6-6 TRBD2 TGTGCCAGCAGTTCGGTGACTAGCGGGGGTCAAGAGACCCAGTACTTC CASSSVTSGGQETQYF
TRBJ2-2 once TRBV9 TRBD1 TGTGCCAGCAGCACCCCGACAGGGTCCGGGGAGCTGTTTTTT CASSTPTGSGELFF
TRBJ1-1 . TRBV7-9 . TGTGCCAGCAGCTTAGTGTTCGGGTCATCGACAGGAATGAACACTGAAGCTTTCTTT CASSLVFGSSTGMNTEAFF
TRBJ2-5 . TRBV7-2 . TGTGCCAGCAGCCCGACGGGACAAGAGACCCAGTACTTC CASSPTGQETQYF
TRBJ2-7 once TRBV10-1 TRBD1 TGCGCCAGCAGTGACATCAATTGGCAGGGGGATAACGAGCAGTACTTC CASSDINWQGDNEQYF
TRBJ2-5 . TRBV7-8 . TGTGCCAGCAGCACCTGGTCCCAAAAGACCCAGTACTTC CASSTWSQKTQYF
TRBJ2-4 . TRBV9 . TGTGCCAGCAGCGTCGGGAACTCGGACATTCAGTACTTC CASSVGNSDIQYF
TRBJ2-2 . TRBV21-1 . TGTGCCAGCCCTAGCGGGGGAAAGTTGAAGTCGTTCCCGAACACCGGGGAGCTGTTTTTT CASPSGGKLKSFPNTGELFF
TRBJ1-6 . TRBV2 . TGTGCCAGCTCTAACCCAGGCGGTAATTCACCCCTCCACTTT CASSNPGGNSPLHF
TRBJ2-1 . TRBV7-3 . TGTGCCAGCAGCTCGTACTTGAACAATGAGCAGTTCTTC CASSSYLNNEQFF
TRBJ1-2 few TRBV6-2/TRBV6-3 . TGTGCCAGCAGTTCGCATCCAGGGGTCTATGGCTACACCTTC CASSSHPGVYGYTF
TRBJ2-5 few TRBV7-2 TRBD2 TGTGCCAGCAGCTTAGCGCTTCAGCGGGGGGGAGAGACCCAGTACTTC CASSLALQRGGETQYF
TRBJ2-5 . TRBV9 TRBD2 TGTGCCAGCAGCGTCAGACTAGCGGGGGGAGAGACCCAGTACTTC CASSVRLAGGETQYF
TRBJ2-2 few TRBV7-9 TRBD1 TGTGCCAGCAGCCCCCGAGGGGACAGCGGGGAGCTGTTTTTT CASSPRGDSGELFF
TRBJ2-2 . TRBV6-4 . TGTGCCAGCAGAGAGCACGGGACCACGAACACCGGGGAGCTGTTTTTT CASREHGTTNTGELFF
TRBJ2-2 once TRBV13 TRBD1 TGTGCCAGCAGCTCTGGACAGGCCTACTTAGAGAACACCGGGGAGCTGTTTTTT CASSSGQAYLENTGELFF
TRBJ2-1 . TRBV15 . TGTGCCACCAGCAGAGATCCTAGCGTCGCCTCCTACAATGAGCAGTTCTTC CATSRDPSVASYNEQFF
TRBJ1-6 . TRBV6-5 . TGTGCCAGCAGCTCAGCATTTCATTCACCCCTCCACTTT CASSSAFHSPLHF
TRBJ1-1 . TRBV20-1 . TGCAGTGCTAGAGGGGGGACTGAAGCTTTCTTT CSARGGTEAFF
TRBJ2-3 . TRBV7-2 TRBD2 TGTGCCAGCAGCTCCGTTAGCGGGAGCTCGGATACGCAGTATTTT CASSSVSGSSDTQYF
TRBJ1-2 . TRBV5-1 . TGCGCCAGCAGCTACGAGGGTATTGATGGCTACACCTTC CASSYEGIDGYTF
TRBJ1-4 . TRBV10-2 . TGCGCCAGCAGTGATGGGGGAGTGGAAAAACTGTTTTTT CASSDGGVEKLFF
TRBJ2-5 . TRBV5-4 . TGTGCCAGCAGAACCTGGACAGAAGAGACCCAGTACTTC CASRTWTEETQYF
TRBJ1-1 . TRBV7-3 . TGTGCCAGCAGCTTGGGCGGGATGGGCACTGAAGCTTTCTTT CASSLGGMGTEAFF
TRBJ2-3 . TRBV4-2 . TGTGCCAGCAGCCAAGAACCGGGACTTGTCACAGATACGCAGTATTTT CASSQEPGLVTDTQYF
TRBJ2-4 once TRBV6-1 TRBD2 TGTGCCAGCAGTGAGCTAGCGGGGGCCGGAAACATTCAGTACTTC CASSELAGAGNIQYF
TRBJ2-2 . TRBV7-2 . TGTGCCAGCAGCTTTGGGACTGCGAACACCGGGGAGCTGTTTTTT CASSFGTANTGELFF
TRBJ2-3 . TRBV7-2 . TGTGCCAGCAGCCTAGACAGGGAGGCAGATACGCAGTATTTT CASSLDREADTQYF
TRBJ1-2 . TRBV19 . TGTGCCAGTGAGGCTGTCGACTATGGCTACACCTTC CASEAVDYGYTF
TRBJ2-1 . TRBV9 . TGTGCCAGCAGCGTAGACTACGCACCGTACAATGAGCAGTTCTTC CASSVDYAPYNEQFF
TRBJ1-2 . TRBV3-1/TRBV3-2 . TGTGCCAGCAGCCTGTCCGGACATGGATATGGCTACACCTTC CASSLSGHGYGYTF
TRBJ1-2 . TRBV30 . TGTGCCTGGAGTCCGCGGACAGTCCTCTCTGGCTACACCTTC CAWSPRTVLSGYTF
TRBJ2-3 . TRBV13 TRBD1 TGTGCCAGCACGTCAAGGACAGGGGGAAGAGATACGCAGTATTTT CASTSRTGGRDTQYF
TRBJ2-5 once TRBV7-8 . TGTGCCAGCAGCTTAGTAGGGGTGGTAGAGACCCAGTACTTC CASSLVGVVETQYF
TRBJ1-1 few TRBV5-1 TRBD1 TGCGCCAGCAGCTATTACAGGGGGCACACTGAAGCTTTCTTT CASSYYRGHTEAFF
TRBJ2-2 . TRBV7-3 . TGTGCCAGCAGCAGGGAGGTTGGAGCCGGGGAGCTGTTTTTT CASSREVGAGELFF
TRBJ2-1 . TRBV20-1 . TGCAGTGCTACCCATTACAATGAGCAGTTCTTC CSATHYNEQFF